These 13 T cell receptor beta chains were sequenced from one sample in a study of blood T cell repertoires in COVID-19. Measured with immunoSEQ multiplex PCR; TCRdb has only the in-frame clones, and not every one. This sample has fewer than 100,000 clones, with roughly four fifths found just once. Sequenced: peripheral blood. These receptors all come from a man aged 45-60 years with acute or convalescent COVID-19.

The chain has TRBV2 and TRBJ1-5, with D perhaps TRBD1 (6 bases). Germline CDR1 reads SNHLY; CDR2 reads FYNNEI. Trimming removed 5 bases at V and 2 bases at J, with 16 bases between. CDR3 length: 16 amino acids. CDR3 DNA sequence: TGTGCCAGCAGTCAGGACAATCCAGGGGGCAATCAGCCCCAGCATTTT. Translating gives CASSQDNPGGNQPQHF.

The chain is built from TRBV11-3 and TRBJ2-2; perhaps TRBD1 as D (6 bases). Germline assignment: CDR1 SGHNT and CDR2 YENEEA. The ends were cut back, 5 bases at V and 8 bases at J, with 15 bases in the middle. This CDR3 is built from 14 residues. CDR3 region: CASSKSQGIGELFF. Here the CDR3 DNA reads TGTGCCAGCAGCAAGAGCCAGGGGATAGGGGAGCTGTTTTTT.

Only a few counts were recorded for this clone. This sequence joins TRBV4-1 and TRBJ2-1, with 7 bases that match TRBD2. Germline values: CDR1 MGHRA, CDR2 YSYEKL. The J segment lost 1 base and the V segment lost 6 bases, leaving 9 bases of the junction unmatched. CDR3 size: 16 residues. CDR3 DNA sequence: TGCGCCAGCAGGGAACTAGGGCGGGAGTCCTACAATGAGCAGTTCTTC. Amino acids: CASRELGRESYNEQFF.

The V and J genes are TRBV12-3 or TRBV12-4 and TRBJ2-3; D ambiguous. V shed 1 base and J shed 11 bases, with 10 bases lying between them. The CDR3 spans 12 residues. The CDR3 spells CASSLELTRQYF. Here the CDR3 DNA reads TGTGCCAGCAGTTTAGAATTAACAAGGCAGTATTTT.

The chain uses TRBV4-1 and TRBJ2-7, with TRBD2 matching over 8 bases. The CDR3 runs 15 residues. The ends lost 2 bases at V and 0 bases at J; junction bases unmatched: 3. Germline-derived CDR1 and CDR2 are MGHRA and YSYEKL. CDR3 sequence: CASSQISGNSYEQYF. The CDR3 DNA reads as TGCGCCAGCAGCCAAATTAGCGGGAACTCCTACGAGCAGTACTTC.

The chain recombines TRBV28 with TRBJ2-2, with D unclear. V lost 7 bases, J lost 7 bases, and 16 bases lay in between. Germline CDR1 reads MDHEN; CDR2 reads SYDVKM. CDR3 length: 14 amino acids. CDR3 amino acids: CASTDSYLVGELFF. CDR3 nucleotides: TGTGCCAGCACCGACTCTTACCTCGTCGGGGAGCTGTTTTTT. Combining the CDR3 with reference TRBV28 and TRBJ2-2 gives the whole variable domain DVKVTQSSRYLVKRTGEKVFLECVQDMDHENMFWYRQDPGLGLRLIYFSYDVKMKEKGDIPEGYSVSREKKERFSLILESASTNQTSMYLCASTDSYLVGELFFGEGSRLTVL.

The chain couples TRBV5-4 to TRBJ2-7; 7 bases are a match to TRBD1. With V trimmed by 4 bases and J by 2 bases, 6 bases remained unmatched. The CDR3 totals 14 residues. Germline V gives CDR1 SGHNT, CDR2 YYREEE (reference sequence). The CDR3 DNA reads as TGTGCCAGCAGCACCGGGACAGCTCCCTACGAGCAGTACTTC. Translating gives CASSTGTAPYEQYF.

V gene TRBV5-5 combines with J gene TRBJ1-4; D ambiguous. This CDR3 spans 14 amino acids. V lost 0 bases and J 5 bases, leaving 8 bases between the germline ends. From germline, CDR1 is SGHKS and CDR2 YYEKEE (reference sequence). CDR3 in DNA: TGTGCCAGCAGCTTGGGGACTCTAAATGAAAAACTGTTTTTT. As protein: CASSLGTLNEKLFF. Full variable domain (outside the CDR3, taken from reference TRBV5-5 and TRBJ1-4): DAGVTQSPTHLIKTRGQQVTLRCSPISGHKSVSWYQQVLGQGPQFIFQYYEKEERGRGNFPDRFSARQFPNYSSELNVNALLLGDSALYLCASSLGTLNEKLFFGSGTQLSVL.

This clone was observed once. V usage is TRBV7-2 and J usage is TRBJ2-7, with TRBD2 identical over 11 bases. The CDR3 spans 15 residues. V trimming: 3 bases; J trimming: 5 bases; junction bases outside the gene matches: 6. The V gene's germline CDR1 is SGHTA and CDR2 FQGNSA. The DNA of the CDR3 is TGTGCCAGCAGCTTGGAACTAGCGGGAGATGACGAGCAGTACTTC. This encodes CASSLELAGDDEQYF.

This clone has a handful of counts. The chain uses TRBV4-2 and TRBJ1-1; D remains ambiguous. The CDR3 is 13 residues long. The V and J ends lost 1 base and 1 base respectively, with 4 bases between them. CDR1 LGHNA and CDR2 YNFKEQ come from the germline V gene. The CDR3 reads CASSQVANTEAFF. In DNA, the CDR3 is TGTGCCAGCAGCCAAGTGGCGAACACTGAAGCTTTCTTT.

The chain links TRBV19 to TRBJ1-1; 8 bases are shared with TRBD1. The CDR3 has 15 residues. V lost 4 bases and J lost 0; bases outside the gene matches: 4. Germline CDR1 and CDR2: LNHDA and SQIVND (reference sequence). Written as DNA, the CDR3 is TGTGCCAGTAGTAGGGACAGGACGGTGAACACTGAAGCTTTCTTT. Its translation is CASSRDRTVNTEAFF. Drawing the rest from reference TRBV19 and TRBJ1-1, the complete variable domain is DGGITQSPKYLFRKEGQNVTLSCEQNLNHDAMYWYRQDPGQGLRLIYYSQIVNDFQKGDIAEGYSVSREKKESFPLTVTSAQKNPTAFYLCASSRDRTVNTEAFFGQGTRLTVV.

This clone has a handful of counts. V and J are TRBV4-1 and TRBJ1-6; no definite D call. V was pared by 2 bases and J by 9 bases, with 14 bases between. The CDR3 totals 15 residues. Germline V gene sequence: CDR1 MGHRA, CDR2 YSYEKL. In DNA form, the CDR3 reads TGCGCCAGCAGCCAACCCTTTCTGGGCTCTTCACCCCTCCACTTT. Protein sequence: CASSQPFLGSSPLHF.

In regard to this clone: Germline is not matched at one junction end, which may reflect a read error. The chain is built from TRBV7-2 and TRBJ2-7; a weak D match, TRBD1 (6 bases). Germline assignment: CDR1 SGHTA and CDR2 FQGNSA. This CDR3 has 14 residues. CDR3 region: CAGSLAVGGYEQYF. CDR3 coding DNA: TGTGCCGGCAGCTTAGCCGTAGGGGGATACGAGCAGTACTTC.